The clone carrying this TCR beta chain has ten or more counts. Its cognate antigen is unknown. With a constant-region primer, TCR beta cDNA was made from approximately 500 ng of total RNA. Slightly modified ARM-PCR served as the procedure for the TCR beta libraries. These libraries came from three rounds of nested multiplex PCR. Both of the initial two PCR rounds ran for about 11 cycles and employed TRBV1-TRBV30 forward primers alongside a C-beta reverse primer. TCRdb re-derived calls from the multiplex PCR reads in MiXCR, one entry per CDR3 protein. This table has roughly 100,000 distinct CDR3 sequences, around two thirds appearing once. V lost 2 bases, J lost 1 base, and 6 bases lay in between. The CDR3 has 14 amino acids. The germline V gene encodes CDR1 MDHEN and CDR2 SYDVKM. These data come from a study of tumor-infiltrating lymphocytes in primary liver carcinoma. The study's findings and limits: Tumor samples exhibited a significantly greater top-250-clone fraction than blood samples (p = 0.039).

Co-extracted RNA and DNA came from around 18-30 mg of unsorted bulk tissue. Those patients suffered from chronic HBV infection and were treatment-naive. This clonotype was sampled from a woman aged 55-69 years with primary liver carcinoma and hepatitis B virus infection. This chain links TRBV28 with TRBJ2-4, with a weak D call TRBD1 (6 bases). Sequencing used liver tumor tissue from sampling region 2. Subset defined: tumor region T2, inferior pole. Here the CDR3 reads CASSLRGAKNIQYF. The DNA for the CDR3 is TGTGCCAGCAGTTTAAGGGGGGCCAAAAACATTCAGTACTTC.